Presented here are 23 T cell receptor beta chains from one specimen sequenced in a study of CD8+ T cells in alopecia areata. Extraction and reverse transcription of RNA yielded cDNA as the sequencing template. TCRdb's copy holds only in-frame clones and misses some; the assay was immunoSEQ multiplex PCR. The table lists around 250,000 clones, around two thirds of them singletons, with 1% to 1.5% in the top ten. Here the sequenced sample was CD4+ T cells sorted from blood, taken at week 0. The receptor set was obtained from a human donor with alopecia areata.

This sequence joins TRBV5-1 and TRBJ2-7, with D maybe TRBD1 (6 bases). Trimming took 4 bases from V and 3 from J, leaving 11 bases between them. The CDR3 contains 13 residues. Germline loops: CDR1 SGHRS, CDR2 YFSETQ. Written as DNA, the CDR3 is TGCGCCAGCAGCCCCCGAGGGGGCTACGAGCAGTACTTC. Its protein is CASSPRGGYEQYF.

The CDR3 sequence: CASSLGGRVNSPLHF. The CDR3 coding sequence is TGTGCCAGCAGCTTAGGCGGCAGGGTGAATTCACCCCTCCACTTT. This rearrangement joins TRBV13 to TRBJ1-6, with D possibly TRBD1 on 5 matching bases. The CDR3 consists of 15 residues. Per germline, CDR1 PRHDT and CDR2 FYEKMQ (reference sequence). Trimming shortened V by 0 bases and J by 7 bases, and 10 bases separated the two germline ends.

This chain links TRBV27 with TRBJ1-5; D not resolved. V lost 5 bases, J lost 2 bases, and 10 bases lay in between. Germline CDR1 and CDR2: MNHEY and SMNVEV (reference sequence). CDR3 size: 14 residues. The CDR3 DNA sequence: TGTGCCAGCAGTATCAGTGGGGGCAATCAGCCCCAGCATTTT. Protein sequence: CASSISGGNQPQHF.

The rearrangement uses TRBV29-1 and TRBJ1-1; D perhaps matches TRBD1 (6 bases). Per the germline V gene, CDR1 is SQVTM and CDR2 is ANQGSEA. The CDR3 loop spans 14 amino acids. V lost 3 bases to trimming and J lost 1 base, with 12 bases between them. The CDR3 loop reads CSVDLQGGNTEAFF. CDR3 DNA sequence: TGCAGCGTTGACCTACAGGGCGGGAACACTGAAGCTTTCTTT.

This clone is a singleton in its sample. The V call is TRBV30, the J call TRBJ1-3; D uncertain. The CDR3 extends over 13 amino acids. CDR1 GTSNPN and CDR2 SVGIG come from the germline V gene (reference sequence). Trimming removed 1 base at V and 0 bases at J, with 4 bases between. The CDR3 protein is CAWSGNSGNTIYF. The CDR3 DNA is TGTGCCTGGAGTGGAAACTCTGGAAACACCATATATTTT. Complete variable domain (other parts from reference TRBV30 and TRBJ1-3): SQTIHQWPATLVQPVGSPLSLECTVEGTSNPNLYWYRQAAGRGLQLLFYSVGIGQISSEVPQNLSASRPQDRQFILSSKKLLLSDSGFYLCAWSGNSGNTIYFGEGSWLTVV.

This clone was counted between two and nine times. V gene TRBV29-1 combines with J gene TRBJ2-1; TRBD2 matches 11 bases. This CDR3 has 15 amino acids. Germline V gene sequence: CDR1 SQVTM, CDR2 ANQGSEA. Trimming took 3 bases from V and 2 from J; bases not matched to a gene: 3. The CDR3 sequence: CSVEASGGTYNEQFF. CDR3 nucleotide sequence: TGCAGCGTTGAGGCTAGCGGGGGGACCTACAATGAGCAGTTCTTC.

The rearrangement links TRBV30 to TRBJ1-5; D unclear. Trimming took off 0 bases at V and 5 bases at J, with 8 bases between the two ends. CDR1 and CDR2 from the germline V gene are GTSNPN and SVGIG (reference sequence). The CDR3 has 13 residues. The CDR3 is CAWSVRGYQPQHF. The CDR3 DNA reads as TGTGCCTGGAGTGTACGGGGTTATCAGCCCCAGCATTTT.

V usage is TRBV7-9 and J usage is TRBJ1-5, with TRBD1 identical over 12 bases. In germline, CDR1 is SEHNR, CDR2 FQNEAQ (reference sequence). This CDR3 region has 17 residues. V shed 4 bases, J shed 1 base, and the junction held 5 bases outside the gene matches. The CDR3 nucleotides are TGTGCCAGCAGCTCGGGACAGGGGGCGCGGAGCAATCAGCCCCAGCATTTT. Translated: CASSSGQGARSNQPQHF.

V is TRBV7-9 and J is TRBJ1-6; D remains unclear. Germline V gives CDR1 SEHNR, CDR2 FQNEAQ (reference sequence). Trimming took off 6 bases at V and 3 bases at J, with 9 bases between the two ends. The CDR3 contains 14 residues. This chain's CDR3 is CASSGTVYNSPLHF. The CDR3 DNA reads TGTGCCAGCAGTGGAACCGTCTATAATTCACCCCTCCACTTT.

This rearrangement joins TRBV9 to TRBJ2-3; TRBD2 is a possible D gene (6 bases). The CDR3 has 15 amino acids. Germline V gene sequence: CDR1 SGDLS, CDR2 YYNGEE. V lost 0 bases and J lost 6, with 14 bases in between. Here the CDR3 reads CASSVGGDGTDTQYF. CDR3 bases: TGTGCCAGCAGCGTAGGCGGGGACGGAACGGATACGCAGTATTTT. Variable domain in full (rest from reference TRBV9 and TRBJ2-3): DSGVTQTPKHLITATGQRVTLRCSPRSGDLSVYWYQQSLDQGLQFLIQYYNGEERAKGNILERFSAQQFPDLHSELNLSSLELGDSALYFCASSVGGDGTDTQYFGPGTRLTVL.

The chain joins TRBV29-1 to TRBJ1-2, with TRBD1 as a possible D gene (5 bases). V was trimmed by 0 bases and J by 6 bases, leaving 11 bases between them. This CDR3 contains 13 residues. CDR1 and CDR2 from the germline V gene are SQVTM and ANQGSEA. CDR3 DNA sequence: TGCAGCGTTGAAGATCTCCGGGGGAATGGCTACACCTTC. It codes for CSVEDLRGNGYTF.

The rearrangement links TRBV11-1 to TRBJ1-1; 7 nucleotides agree with TRBD1. CDR3 size: 15 residues. The germline CDR1 and CDR2 sequences are SGHAT and FQDESV (reference sequence). Unmatched junction bases numbered 5, after V lost 2 bases and J lost 2 bases. The CDR3 here is CASSLPGTVNTEAFF. DNA of the CDR3: TGTGCCAGCAGCTTACCCGGGACAGTTAACACTGAAGCTTTCTTT.

The chain links TRBV29-1 to TRBJ2-3; 7 bases fit TRBD1. The germline CDR1 and CDR2 sequences are SQVTM and ANQGSEA. The CDR3 is 13 residues long. V gave up 4 bases and J gave up 2 bases; unmatched junction bases: 3. The CDR3 DNA sequence: TGCAGCGTTGGACAGGGCAACACAGATACGCAGTATTTT. Its translation is CSVGQGNTDTQYF.

This chain joins TRBV2 and TRBJ1-5, with 7 bases identical to TRBD1. There are 13 residues in the CDR3. Losses at the gene ends were 4 bases for V and 6 bases for J; bases not matched to a gene: 3. The germline V gene has CDR1 SNHLY and CDR2 FYNNEI. The DNA for the CDR3 is TGTGCCAGCAGTGCGGAGGGGGCTCAGCCCCAGCATTTT. As protein: CASSAEGAQPQHF.

The rearrangement links TRBV30 to TRBJ2-2, with D perhaps TRBD1 or TRBD2 (7 bases each). Trimming removed 7 bases from V and 1 base from J, with 19 bases in between. In germline, CDR1 is GTSNPN, CDR2 SVGIG (reference sequence). This CDR3 spans 16 amino acids. The CDR3 loop reads CASRGGGGLNTGELFF. The CDR3 bases are TGTGCCTCCCGAGGGGGAGGGGGCCTGAACACCGGGGAGCTGTTTTTT. Drawing the rest from reference TRBV30 and TRBJ2-2, the complete variable domain is SQTIHQWPATLVQPVGSPLSLECTVEGTSNPNLYWYRQAAGRGLQLLFYSVGIGQISSEVPQNLSASRPQDRQFILSSKKLLLSDSGFYLCASRGGGGLNTGELFFGEGSRLTVL.

The genes are TRBV30 and TRBJ1-1, with TRBD1 matching over 7 bases. CDR3 length: 12 amino acids. J gave up 7 bases and V 2 bases, and 4 bases lay outside the gene matches. Germline loops: CDR1 GTSNPN, CDR2 SVGIG (reference sequence). The CDR3 DNA follows: TGTGCCTGGAGTCCATGGGACAGTGAAGCTTTCTTT. Translating it yields CAWSPWDSEAFF.

The CDR3 here is CASSLREIGDTQYF. Written as DNA, the CDR3 is TGTGCCAGCAGCTTGCGGGAGATCGGAGATACGCAGTATTTT. The chain links TRBV7-9 to TRBJ2-3, with TRBD2 identical over 7 bases. The ends lost 3 bases at V and 5 bases at J; junction bases unmatched: 5. The CDR3 length is 14 residues. The germline V gene encodes CDR1 SEHNR and CDR2 FQNEAQ (reference sequence).

This clone has a handful of counts. This sequence joins TRBV6-5 and TRBJ2-4; tentatively, D is TRBD1 (5 bases). The CDR3 has 13 amino acids. Germline V gene data show CDR1 as MNHEY and CDR2 as SVGAGI. The V end was cut by 0 bases, the J end by 15 bases, with 15 bases between. CDR3 sequence: CASSYSGRVHWYF. DNA of the CDR3: TGTGCCAGCAGTTACTCCGGCAGGGTTCATTGGTACTTC.

J is TRBJ1-2 and V is TRBV11-1; 7 bases are shared with TRBD1. V dropped 5 bases and J dropped 9; count of bases not matched to a gene: 15. Germline CDR1 and CDR2: SGHAT and FQDESV (reference sequence). The CDR3 extends over 15 amino acids. The CDR3 DNA sequence: TGTGCCAGCAGCCCGTCCGTGGCAGGGGGGAAGAGCTACACCTTC. Its protein is CASSPSVAGGKSYTF.

This chain connects TRBV12-5 to TRBJ2-3; 9 bases map to TRBD2. CDR3 size: 15 residues. CDR1 is LGHNT, CDR2 FRNRAP, per germline. With V trimmed by 0 bases and J by 5 bases, 3 bases remained unmatched. The CDR3 sequence is CASGLVLSGGDTQYF. Here the CDR3 DNA reads TGTGCTAGTGGTTTGGTCCTTAGCGGGGGAGATACGCAGTATTTT.

This clone appeared a few times. The rearrangement links TRBV7-2 to TRBJ1-2; no clear D gene. The CDR3 runs to 17 residues. With 1 base removed from V and 4 bases from J, the gap between germline ends came to 19 bases. The germline gives CDR1 SGHTA, CDR2 FQGNSA. The CDR3 nucleotides are TGTGCCAGCAGCTTAGGAGGGATATCCGCAGTCAGCTATGGCTACACCTTC. This translates into CASSLGGISAVSYGYTF.

This clone turned up a few times. This rearrangement joins TRBV7-6 to TRBJ1-6, with 7 positions matching TRBD1. Trimming removed 1 base from V and 7 bases from J; junction bases left unmatched: 4. The CDR3 is 15 amino acids. CDR1 is SGHVS and CDR2 is FNYEAQ in the germline V gene. As DNA, the CDR3 is TGTGCCAGCAGCTTAGGGGACAGCGGCAATTCACCCCTCCACTTT. Encoded protein: CASSLGDSGNSPLHF.

The chain links TRBV18 to TRBJ1-6; no reliable D call. The length of the CDR3 is 13 residues. Germline V CDR1 and CDR2: KGHSH, LQKENI. V shed 3 bases and J shed 7 bases, with 7 bases lying between them. The CDR3 region is CASSPQGNSPLHF. The CDR3 coding sequence is TGTGCCAGCTCACCCCAAGGGAATTCACCCCTCCACTTT.